This TCR beta chain emerged from a study of T cell changes during pregnancy in multiple sclerosis. Sequencing used immunoSEQ multiplex PCR; TCRdb keeps in-frame clones, though not all of them. Of about 35,000 clones detected, under 95% appear once; the ten largest clones hold about 5.2%. Germline CDR1 is MNHEY and CDR2 is SVGAGI. The CDR3 totals 15 residues. V was trimmed by 9 bases and J by 3 bases, leaving 15 bases between them. This sequence joins TRBV6-5 and TRBJ1-6, with D uncertain. This sequence was found in a female donor in good health, enrolled as a control in a pregnancy study. Sequenced here: peripheral blood, sampled in the third trimester of pregnancy. The CDR3 here is CASDPAAGYNSPLHF. Here the CDR3 DNA reads TGTGCCAGTGACCCGGCGGCGGGCTATAATTCACCCCTCCACTTT.